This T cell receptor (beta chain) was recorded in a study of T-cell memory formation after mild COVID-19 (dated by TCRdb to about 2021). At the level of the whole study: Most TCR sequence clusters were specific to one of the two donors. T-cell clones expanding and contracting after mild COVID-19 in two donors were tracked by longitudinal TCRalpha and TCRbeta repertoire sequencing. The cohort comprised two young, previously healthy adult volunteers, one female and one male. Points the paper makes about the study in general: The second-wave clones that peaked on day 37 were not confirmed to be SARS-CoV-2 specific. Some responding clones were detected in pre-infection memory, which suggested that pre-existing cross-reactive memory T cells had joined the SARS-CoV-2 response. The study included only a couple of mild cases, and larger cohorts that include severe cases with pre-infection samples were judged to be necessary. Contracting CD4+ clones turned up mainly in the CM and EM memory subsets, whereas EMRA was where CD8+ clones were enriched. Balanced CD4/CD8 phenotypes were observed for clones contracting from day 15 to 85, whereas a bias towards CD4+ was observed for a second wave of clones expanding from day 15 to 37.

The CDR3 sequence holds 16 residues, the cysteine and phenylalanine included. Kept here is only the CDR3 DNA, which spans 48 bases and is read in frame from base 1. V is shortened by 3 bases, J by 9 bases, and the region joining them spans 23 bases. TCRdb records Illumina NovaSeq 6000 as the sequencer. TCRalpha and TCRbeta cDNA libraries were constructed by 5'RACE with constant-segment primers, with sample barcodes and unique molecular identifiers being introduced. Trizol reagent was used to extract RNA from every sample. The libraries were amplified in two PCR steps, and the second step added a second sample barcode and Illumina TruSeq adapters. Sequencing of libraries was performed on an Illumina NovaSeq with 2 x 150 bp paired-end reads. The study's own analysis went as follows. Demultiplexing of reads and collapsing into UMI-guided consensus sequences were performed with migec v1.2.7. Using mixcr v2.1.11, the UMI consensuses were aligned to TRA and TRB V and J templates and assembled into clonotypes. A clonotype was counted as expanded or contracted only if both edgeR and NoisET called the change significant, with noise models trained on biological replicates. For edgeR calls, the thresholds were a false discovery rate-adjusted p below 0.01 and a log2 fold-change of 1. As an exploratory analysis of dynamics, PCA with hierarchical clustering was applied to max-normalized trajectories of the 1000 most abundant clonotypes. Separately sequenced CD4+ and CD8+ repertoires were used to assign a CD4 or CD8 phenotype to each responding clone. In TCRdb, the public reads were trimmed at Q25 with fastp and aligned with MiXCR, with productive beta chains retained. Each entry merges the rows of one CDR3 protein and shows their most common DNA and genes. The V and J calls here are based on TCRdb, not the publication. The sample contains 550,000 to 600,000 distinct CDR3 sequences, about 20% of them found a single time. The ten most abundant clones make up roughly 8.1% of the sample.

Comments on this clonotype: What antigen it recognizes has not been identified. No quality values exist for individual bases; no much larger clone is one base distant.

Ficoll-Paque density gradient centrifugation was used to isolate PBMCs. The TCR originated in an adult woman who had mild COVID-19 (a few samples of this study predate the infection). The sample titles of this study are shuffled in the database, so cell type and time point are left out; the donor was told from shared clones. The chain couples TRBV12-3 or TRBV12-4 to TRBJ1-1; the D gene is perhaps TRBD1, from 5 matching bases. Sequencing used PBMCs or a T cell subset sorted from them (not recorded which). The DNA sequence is TGTGCCAGCAGTTTCCTTATGTGGGGGACCGCGATACAAGCTTTCTTT. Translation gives CASSFLMWGTAIQAFF.